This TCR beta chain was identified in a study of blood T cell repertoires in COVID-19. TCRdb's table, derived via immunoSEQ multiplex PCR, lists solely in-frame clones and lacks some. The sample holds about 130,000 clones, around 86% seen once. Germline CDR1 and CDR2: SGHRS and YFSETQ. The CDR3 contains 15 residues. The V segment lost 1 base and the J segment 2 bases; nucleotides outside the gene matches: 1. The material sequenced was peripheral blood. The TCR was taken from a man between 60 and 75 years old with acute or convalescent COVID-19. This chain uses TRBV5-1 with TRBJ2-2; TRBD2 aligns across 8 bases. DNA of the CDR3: TGCGCCAGCAGCTTGACTAGCGGAAACACCGGGGAGCTGTTTTTT. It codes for CASSLTSGNTGELFF.